This record covers a single TCR beta chain. The count of this clone is one. Its target antigen remains unknown. Within one base of it there is no much larger clone, and no base qualities were kept. According to the germline V gene, CDR1 reads MNHEY and CDR2 reads SVGAGI. V is cut by 5 bases and J by 2 bases, and the space between the germline ends is 9 bases. The CDR3 numbers 13 residues from cysteine through phenylalanine. Of the read, only the CDR3 DNA is kept; its 39 bases are in frame from base 1. The record originates from a study of blood T cell repertoires in COVID-19 (dated by TCRdb to between 2020 and 2021). Notes on the research overall: Collaborator samples came from the United States, Italy and Spain and covered acute and convalescent phases of COVID-19. The material from the prospective study consisted of cDNA or gDNA derived from T cells, B-cell-depleted T cells, or PBMCs. The dataset comprised deeply sampled blood TCRbeta repertoires from subjects exposed to, actively infected with, or recovered from COVID-19. A freely available public database, intended as a resource for researchers studying the immune response to SARS-CoV-2, is where the repertoires were released. The samples were drawn from the first 160 participants of the ongoing ImmuneRACE study and from more than 1,000 subjects provided by 6 global collaborators. Nearly every sample came with metadata listing a de-identified subject ID, COVID-19 status, age in years and sex. Where available, HLA class I and class II types were obtained from metadata supplied by the sample provider rather than from assay-based typing.

Broader findings and caveats from the paper: The quantity of clinical and demographic metadata differed by source and by participant and was supplied without curation.

The immunoSEQ Assay, a bias-controlled multiplex PCR, was used to amplify TCRbeta CDR3 regions from genomic DNA. The paper's processing steps were these. The number of nucleated cells in each sample was estimated from the amplification of reference gene primers within the assay. To quantify the absolute abundance of each unique TCRbeta CDR3 rearrangement, sequence reads were collapsed and filtered. For each sample, productive Simpson clonality was calculated by taking the square root of Simpson's diversity index across productive rearrangements. Held by TCRdb, this immuneACCESS table contains in-frame sequences only and omits some clones. Under half of the omission traces to an unresolved V gene where checked; the cause of the rest is unknown. V and J calls and clone size are copied from that table; D and trimming were computed from the DNA. The sample has under 300,000 clones on record, roughly nine tenths of them singletons. The ten largest clones take up around 12% of the sample.

In Seattle, one collaborating source enrolled patients while the infection was active and tracked those patients longitudinally over the course of disease. Whole blood was collected in K2EDTA tubes by collaborating institutions according to the institutions' own protocols. For TCRbeta analysis, collaborator samples were shipped as frozen whole blood, as isolated PBMCs, or as DNA extracted from either sample type. Recombination connected TRBV6-5 to TRBJ1-1, with the identity of the D gene unclear. The sample taken for sequencing was peripheral blood. The receptor comes from a woman aged 25-40 years with COVID-19, enrolled during active disease. The CDR3 region reads CASSQVQNTEAFF. In nucleotide form, the sequence is TGTGCCAGCAGTCAGGTACAAAACACTGAAGCTTTCTTT.